The rows below give T cell receptor beta chains drawn from one sample of a study of T cell changes during pregnancy in multiple sclerosis. The assay was immunoSEQ multiplex PCR, and TCRdb's table has in-frame clones only and misses some. The data contain some 120,000 clones, around 95% of them singletons. The source material was peripheral blood, sampled after pregnancy. Source of these receptors: a female donor with multiple sclerosis, enrolled in a pregnancy study. Each CDR3 is given with its conserved first and last residue. The D gene is left open where the match is weak. Clone sizes are given selectively: once, few, many, or a class where the clone is expanded.

abundance: .
j_gene: TRBJ2-3
d_gene: .
v_gene: TRBV19
CDR3aa: CASSPQGRSGTDTQYF
CDR3nt: TGTGCCAGTAGTCCCCAGGGCCGCTCCGGCACAGATACGCAGTATTTT

abundance: .
j_gene: TRBJ2-7
d_gene: .
v_gene: TRBV27
CDR3aa: CASSLGAGYEQYF
CDR3nt: TGTGCCAGCAGTTTGGGAGCAGGCTACGAGCAGTACTTC

abundance: .
j_gene: TRBJ2-1
d_gene: TRBD1
v_gene: TRBV5-1
CDR3aa: CASSLMTGAYNEQFF
CDR3nt: TGCGCCAGCAGCTTGATGACAGGGGCATACAATGAGCAGTTCTTC

abundance: once
j_gene: TRBJ2-1
d_gene: .
v_gene: TRBV7-9
CDR3aa: CASSPKNSSYNEQFF
CDR3nt: TGTGCCAGCAGCCCCAAGAACAGCTCCTACAATGAGCAGTTCTTC

abundance: .
j_gene: TRBJ2-7
d_gene: .
v_gene: TRBV7-9
CDR3aa: CASRGHLTYEQYF
CDR3nt: TGTGCCAGCAGAGGACACCTAACCTACGAGCAGTACTTC

abundance: .
j_gene: TRBJ1-1
d_gene: .
v_gene: TRBV6-5
CDR3aa: CASSYGGGEAFF
CDR3nt: TGTGCCAGCAGTTACGGAGGCGGTGAAGCTTTCTTT

abundance: .
j_gene: TRBJ2-7
d_gene: .
v_gene: TRBV25-1
CDR3aa: CASSEGAYEQYF
CDR3nt: TGTGCCAGCAGTGAAGGAGCTTACGAGCAGTACTTC

abundance: .
j_gene: TRBJ2-1
d_gene: TRBD1
v_gene: TRBV7-8
CDR3aa: CASRPPAVTGGYNEQFF
CDR3nt: TGTGCCAGCAGACCTCCGGCGGTGACAGGGGGCTACAATGAGCAGTTCTTC

abundance: .
j_gene: TRBJ2-7
d_gene: TRBD2
v_gene: TRBV2
CDR3aa: CASGAHSLGEGTSLEQYF
CDR3nt: TGTGCCAGCGGAGCCCATTCGCTAGGGGAGGGTACGAGTTTAGAGCAGTACTTC

abundance: .
j_gene: TRBJ2-1
d_gene: TRBD2
v_gene: TRBV6-1
CDR3aa: CASSEPGLAYNEQFF
CDR3nt: TGTGCCAGCAGTGAACCCGGACTAGCTTACAATGAGCAGTTCTTC

abundance: .
j_gene: TRBJ2-5
d_gene: .
v_gene: TRBV5-1
CDR3aa: CASSSPRVGGPKETQYF
CDR3nt: TGCGCCAGCAGCTCGCCCCGGGTTGGGGGCCCTAAAGAGACCCAGTACTTC

abundance: .
j_gene: TRBJ1-3
d_gene: TRBD1
v_gene: TRBV28
CDR3aa: CASNQGDRGRNTIYF
CDR3nt: TGTGCCAGCAATCAAGGGGACAGGGGACGGAACACCATATATTTT

abundance: .
j_gene: TRBJ2-6
d_gene: TRBD1
v_gene: TRBV7-2
CDR3aa: CASIQGAGANVLTF
CDR3nt: TGTGCCAGCATACAGGGGGCTGGGGCCAACGTCCTGACTTTC

abundance: .
j_gene: TRBJ2-3
d_gene: TRBD2
v_gene: TRBV9
CDR3aa: CASSVEAGAPTDTQYF
CDR3nt: TGTGCCAGCAGCGTAGAGGCGGGAGCCCCTACAGATACGCAGTATTTT